This TCR beta chain came from a study of cytomegalovirus exposure and HLA in healthy donors. This clone was seen a handful of times. The PCR was carried out with 60 Vbeta primers and 13 Jbeta primers. Some clones are missing from TCRdb's copy, which holds only in-frame ones; the method was immunoSEQ multiplex PCR. The repertoire holds about 130,000 clones, with under 12% as singletons. V dropped 8 bases and J dropped 2 bases, with 9 bases sitting between them. There are 12 residues in the CDR3. Germline V gene data show CDR1 as MDHEN and CDR2 as SYDVKM. The clonotype comes from a woman between 18 and 30 years old in good health and CMV-seropositive. Sequencing was carried out using PBMCs. This chain links TRBV28 with TRBJ1-1; D remains ambiguous. CDR3 in amino acids: CASESSNTEAFF. CDR3 nucleotides: TGTGCCAGCGAGAGCTCTAACACTGAAGCTTTCTTT.